The present TCR beta chain was sequenced within a study of Tregs in tolerant kidney transplant recipients. Study information: An approximately three-day belatacept mixed lymphocyte reaction, sometimes plus 5-day graft donor restimulation, preceded CD4+CD25+CD127- sorting.

With regard to this clone: What it binds is not known.

This table comes from immunoSEQ multiplex PCR, and its TCRdb copy is limited to in-frame clones, with some not included. The top ten hold 0.37% of the sample, which has just under 45,000 clones, roughly 95% seen once. The CDR3 sequence is 14 residues long. With 5 bases removed from V and 10 bases from J, the gap between germline ends came to 15 bases. Germline values: CDR1 LNHNV, CDR2 YYDKDF (reference sequence). The genes are TRBV15 and TRBJ1-6, with a weak D call TRBD1 (6 bases). The sample was Tregs from blood cultured with allogeneic cells. This TCR derives from a human donor in good health. The CDR3 protein is CATSRSGVLSPLHF. The CDR3 region has the DNA TGTGCCACCAGCCGTTCAGGGGTTTTGTCACCCCTCCACTTT. The full variable domain, its missing parts supplied by reference TRBV15 and TRBJ1-6, is DAMVIQNPRYQVTQFGKPVTLSCSQTLNHNVMYWYQQKSSQAPKLLFHYYDKDFNNEADTPDNFQSRRPNTSFCFLDIRSPGLGDTAMYLCATSRSGVLSPLHFGNGTRLTVT.